This T cell receptor (beta chain) was recovered during a study of T cell repertoires in cytomegalovirus infection (dated by TCRdb to between 2018 and 2021). About the full investigation: Because public TCR beta signatures pointed to carriage of CMV infection together with the matching HLA type, the HLA type of each donor mattered for the analysis. The paper's findings and limits, for the study overall: In both this cohort and an independent cohort of approximately 350 donors, the cumulative frequency of public TCR beta family members distinguished carriers of CMV infection plus the relevant HLA type. The ex vivo response was dominated by HLA-C-restricted CMV-specific TCR beta clonotypes, and the single most frequent clonotype in two of eight donors was supplied by these HLA-C-restricted clonotypes.

Including cysteine and phenylalanine, the CDR3 has 15 amino acids. The DNA shown is the 45-base CDR3, in frame from base 1. Sequences MNHNY (CDR1) and SVGAGI (CDR2) are obtained from the germline V gene (reference sequence). Relative to germline, V is missing 4 bases and J is missing 5 bases, with 7 bases of the junction outside any gene match. Sequencing was performed on an Illumina HiSeq 1500. The raw public data were reprocessed by TCRdb itself: fastp quality trimming at Q25, MiXCR clonotype calling, in-frame beta chains only. Every entry covers one CDR3 protein and lists the most common genes and DNA from its rows. This sample lists 310,000 or so distinct CDR3 sequences; more than 20% were detected once. The biggest ten clones account for approximately 13% of the sample. Note on this clonotype: Its antigen is still unknown. No much larger clone is present one base from it, and per-base qualities are unavailable.

The chain joins TRBV6-6 to TRBJ2-2, with 7 junctional bases fitting TRBD1. The clonotype comes from a human donor in good health (CMV status not recorded). Some clones in this sample may be carry-over from other donors' samples. The sample consisted of PBMCs. In nucleotide form, the sequence is TGTGCCAGCAGTTTTAAGGGGGCTGGGACCGGGGAGCTGTTTTTT. The resulting protein is CASSFKGAGTGELFF.